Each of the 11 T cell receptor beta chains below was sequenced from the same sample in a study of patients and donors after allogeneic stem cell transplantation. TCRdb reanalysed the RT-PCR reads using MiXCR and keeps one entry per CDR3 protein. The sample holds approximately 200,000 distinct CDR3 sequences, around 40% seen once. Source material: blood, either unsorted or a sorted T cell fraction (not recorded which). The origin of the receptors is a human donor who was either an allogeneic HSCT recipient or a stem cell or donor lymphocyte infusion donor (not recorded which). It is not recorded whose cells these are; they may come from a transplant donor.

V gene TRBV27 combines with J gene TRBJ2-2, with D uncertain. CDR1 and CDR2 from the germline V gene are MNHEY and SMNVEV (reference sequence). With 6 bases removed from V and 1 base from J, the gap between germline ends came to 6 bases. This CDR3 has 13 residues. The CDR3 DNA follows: TGTGCCAGCAGGCCCAGGAACACCGGGGAGCTGTTTTTT. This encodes CASRPRNTGELFF.

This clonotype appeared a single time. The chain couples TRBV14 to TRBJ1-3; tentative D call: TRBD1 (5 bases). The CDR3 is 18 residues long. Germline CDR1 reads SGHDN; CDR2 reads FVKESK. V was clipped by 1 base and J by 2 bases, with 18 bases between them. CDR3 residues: CASSQGRDVGPTGNTIYF. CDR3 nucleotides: TGTGCCAGCAGCCAAGGCCGGGACGTTGGTCCTACTGGAAACACCATATATTTT.

The CDR3 DNA reads TGCGCCAGCAGCCAAGCCCGAAGGGGCGGCTACACCTTC. Translated: CASSQARRGGYTF. The gene calls are TRBV4-3 and TRBJ1-2, with D perhaps matching TRBD1 (5 bases). There are 13 residues in the CDR3. Trimming took 1 base from V and 8 from J, leaving 11 bases between them. The germline V gene has CDR1 LGHNA and CDR2 YSLEER.

For the CDR3, the DNA is TGTGCCAGCAGCAGAGGGGACAGTCGAAACACCATATATTTT. Its translation: CASSRGDSRNTIYF. The chain uses TRBV11-2 and TRBJ1-3; 7 bases match TRBD1. The CDR3 runs 14 residues. After removal of 5 bases from V and 5 bases from J, the junction contained 6 bases not matched to a gene. Per the germline V gene, CDR1 is SGHAT and CDR2 is FQNNGV.

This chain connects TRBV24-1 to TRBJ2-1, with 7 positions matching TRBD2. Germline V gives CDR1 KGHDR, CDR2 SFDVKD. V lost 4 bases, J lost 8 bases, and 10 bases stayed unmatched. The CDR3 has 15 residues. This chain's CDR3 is CATSDPGPGRDEQFF. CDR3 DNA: TGTGCCACCAGTGACCCGGGACCGGGGAGGGATGAGCAGTTCTTC.

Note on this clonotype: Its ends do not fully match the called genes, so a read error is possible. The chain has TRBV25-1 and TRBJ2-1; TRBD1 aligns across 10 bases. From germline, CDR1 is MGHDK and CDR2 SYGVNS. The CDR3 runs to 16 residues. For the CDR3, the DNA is TGTGCCAGCAGTGGAGACAGGGGGCTCTCCAACAATGAGCAGTTCTTC. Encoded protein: CASSGDRGLSNNEQFF.

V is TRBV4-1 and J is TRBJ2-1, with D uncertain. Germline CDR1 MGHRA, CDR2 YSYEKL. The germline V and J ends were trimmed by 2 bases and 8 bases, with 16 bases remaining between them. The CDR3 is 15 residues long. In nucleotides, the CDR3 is TGCGCCAGCAGCCAATCCCTCAGTATTTTGTATGAGCAGTTCTTC. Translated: CASSQSLSILYEQFF.

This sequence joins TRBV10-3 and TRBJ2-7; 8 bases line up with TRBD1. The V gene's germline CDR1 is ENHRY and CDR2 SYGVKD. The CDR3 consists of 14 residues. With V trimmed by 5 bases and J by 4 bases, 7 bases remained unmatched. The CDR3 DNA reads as TGTGCCATCAGTTTTGACAGGGGCGGATACGAGCAGTACTTC. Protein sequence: CAISFDRGGYEQYF.

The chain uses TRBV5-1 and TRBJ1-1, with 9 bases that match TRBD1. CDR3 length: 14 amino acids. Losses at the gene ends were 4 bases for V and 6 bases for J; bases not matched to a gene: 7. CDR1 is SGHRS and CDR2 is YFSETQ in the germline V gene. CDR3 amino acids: CASSARQGVSEAFF. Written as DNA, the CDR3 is TGCGCCAGCAGCGCGAGACAGGGGGTCTCTGAAGCTTTCTTT.

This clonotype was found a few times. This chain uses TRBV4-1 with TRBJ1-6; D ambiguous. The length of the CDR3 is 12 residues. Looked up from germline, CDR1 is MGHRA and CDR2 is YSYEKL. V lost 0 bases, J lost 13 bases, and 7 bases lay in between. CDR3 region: CASSQDLEPLHF. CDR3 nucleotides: TGCGCCAGCAGCCAAGACCTGGAGCCCCTCCACTTT.

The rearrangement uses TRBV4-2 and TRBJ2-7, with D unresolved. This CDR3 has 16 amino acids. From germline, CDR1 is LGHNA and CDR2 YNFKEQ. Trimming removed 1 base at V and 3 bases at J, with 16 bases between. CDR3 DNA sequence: TGTGCCAGCAGCCAAGCAAGGCGTTCAAACAGCTACGAGCAGTACTTC. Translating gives CASSQARRSNSYEQYF.